This is a list of T cell receptor beta chains from one sample in a study of OX40 agonist ivuxolimab in advanced cancers. This table comes from immunoSEQ multiplex PCR, and its TCRdb copy is limited to in-frame clones, with some not included. Of tens of thousands of clones detected, more than 85% appear once; the ten largest clones hold roughly 25%. The source material was CD4+ or CD8+ T cells sorted from blood, sampled in a trial of the OX40 agonist ivuxolimab. These receptors were taken from an adult with an advanced solid tumor such as melanoma, head and neck, liver or kidney cancer. The CDR3 runs from the conserved cysteine through the conserved F or W. The order of the fields is V gene, D gene, J gene, clone size, CDR3 DNA, CDR3 protein. A D gene is named only where the DNA matches it firmly. Where a row states a size, it is once, few, many or the class of an expanded clone; other rows omit it.

TRBV10-3,NA,TRBJ1-1,NA,TGTGCCATCAGTGAGGGGGGGAACACTGAAGCTTTCTTT,CAISEGGNTEAFF
TRBV7-9,TRBD1,TRBJ2-7,NA,TGTGCCAGCAGCCACGACAGGGGACCATACTACGAGCAGTACTTC,CASSHDRGPYYEQYF
TRBV9,NA,TRBJ2-2,NA,TGTGCCAGCAGCGACCCGGGCGGGGAGCTGTTTTTT,CASSDPGGELFF
TRBV7-9,NA,TRBJ1-5,NA,TGTGCCAGCAGCTTAGGAGGGGAGGGCAATCAGCCCCAGCATTTT,CASSLGGEGNQPQHF
TRBV11-3,NA,TRBJ2-1,NA,TGTGCCAGCAGCTTCCTGAACAATGAGCAGTTCTTC,CASSFLNNEQFF
TRBV9,NA,TRBJ1-1,NA,TGTGCCAGCAGCGTAGCAGGAATGAACACTGAAGCTTTCTTT,CASSVAGMNTEAFF
TRBV27,TRBD2,TRBJ2-1,NA,TGTGCCAGCAGTCGGACTAGCGGGAGTGGCAATGAGCAGTTCTTC,CASSRTSGSGNEQFF
TRBV2,TRBD1,TRBJ2-4,NA,TGTGCCAGCAGGGACAGGGGGGGGAACATTCAGTACTTC,CASRDRGGNIQYF
TRBV28,TRBD1,TRBJ1-2,NA,TGTGCCAGCAGTGTGGACAGGGGATATGGCTACACCTTC,CASSVDRGYGYTF
TRBV4-1,TRBD1,TRBJ2-7,NA,TGCGCCAGCAGCCAAGAACCGACTGGGACAGGGGACTACGAGCAGTACTTC,CASSQEPTGTGDYEQYF
TRBV9,TRBD2,TRBJ2-1,NA,TGTGCCAGCAGCGGAACGGGCGGGGGAGATTACAATGAGCAGTTCTTC,CASSGTGGGDYNEQFF
TRBV7-9,NA,TRBJ2-7,NA,TGTGCCAGCAGCCCCACCCAGGGGCTTAGCTCCTACGAGCAGTACTTC,CASSPTQGLSSYEQYF
TRBV4-1,NA,TRBJ2-1,NA,TGCGCCAGCAGCCAAGGACTCGAGCAGTTCTTC,CASSQGLEQFF
TRBV19,NA,TRBJ2-7,NA,TGTGCCAGTAGTATGTCCCTGACGAACCCCCTCTACGAGCAGTACTTC,CASSMSLTNPLYEQYF
TRBV13,TRBD1,TRBJ2-1,NA,TGTGCCAGCAGCTTATACGGGACAGGGGGCAATGAGCAGTTCTTC,CASSLYGTGGNEQFF
TRBV6-5,NA,TRBJ2-7,NA,TGTGCCAGCAGTTACGGACAGGGAGGGTACGAGCAGTACTTC,CASSYGQGGYEQYF
TRBV27,NA,TRBJ2-7,NA,TGTGCCAGCAGTTCTTTTTACGAGCAGTACTTC,CASSSFYEQYF
TRBV9,TRBD1,TRBJ1-2,NA,TGTGCCAGCAGCGTCCTCGACAGGGGGCATGGCTACACCTTC,CASSVLDRGHGYTF
TRBV6-5,NA,TRBJ2-7,NA,TGTGCCAGCAGTTACACCGACAACGGCTACGAGCAGTACTTC,CASSYTDNGYEQYF
TRBV9,NA,TRBJ2-2,NA,TGTGCCAGCAATGATAGGTCGAACACCGGGGAGCTGTTTTTT,CASNDRSNTGELFF
TRBV12-5,TRBD2,TRBJ2-5,NA,TGTGCTAGTGCCCTGGGGGGGGTACTCCAAGAGACCCAGTACTTC,CASALGGVLQETQYF
TRBV4-3,NA,TRBJ2-7,NA,TGCGCCAGCAGCCAAGATCTTCGAGGAGTCTACGAGCAGTACTTC,CASSQDLRGVYEQYF
TRBV9,TRBD1,TRBJ2-7,NA,TGTGCCAGCAGCGTAGGGGACAGCTACGAGCAGTACTTC,CASSVGDSYEQYF
TRBV30,TRBD2,TRBJ2-7,NA,TGTGCCTGGAAGTGGACTAGCGGGAGCTACGAGCAGTACTTC,CAWKWTSGSYEQYF
TRBV27,TRBD2,TRBJ2-1,NA,TGTGCCAGCACCCCCGTCGGACTAGCGGGAGAAAATGAGCAGTTCTTC,CASTPVGLAGENEQFF
TRBV4-2,NA,TRBJ2-5,NA,TGTGCCAGCAGCTTTGTGTTTATGAGGGGGGGACGTCAAGAGACCCAGTACTTC,CASSFVFMRGGRQETQYF
TRBV13,TRBD2,TRBJ2-3,NA,TGTGCCAGCACCTCGCCGGGCGGGGGGGCGGCAGATACGCAGTATTTT,CASTSPGGGAADTQYF
TRBV7-6,TRBD2,TRBJ2-1,NA,TGTGCCAGCAGCTCTGAGACTAGCGGGGGGGGTAATGAGCAGTTCTTC,CASSSETSGGGNEQFF
TRBV9,NA,TRBJ1-1,few,TGTGCCAGCAGCGTACTAGGGATCCAGGCTGAAGCTTTCTTT,CASSVLGIQAEAFF
TRBV27,TRBD1,TRBJ1-2,NA,TGTGCCAGCAGTTGGGGACAGGGAGAGTTGTTCTATGGCTACACCTTC,CASSWGQGELFYGYTF
TRBV7-8,NA,TRBJ1-2,NA,TGTGCCAGCAGCTTAGGGGGCGACTATGGCTACACCTTC,CASSLGGDYGYTF
TRBV2,NA,TRBJ2-1,NA,TGTGCCAGCAGGTTGGGGTCCCCCCCTAACAATGAGCAGTTCTTC,CASRLGSPPNNEQFF
TRBV27,NA,TRBJ2-7,NA,TGTGCCAGCAGTTTGAGTCTACTCTACGAGCAGTACTTC,CASSLSLLYEQYF
TRBV4-2,NA,TRBJ2-7,few,TGTGCCAGCAGCCTCTATCCCTACGAGCAGTACTTC,CASSLYPYEQYF
TRBV19,NA,TRBJ2-3,NA,TGTGCCAGTAGTATGCCGGAGGGAATTCTAGGCACAGATACGCAGTATTTT,CASSMPEGILGTDTQYF
TRBV2,TRBD1,TRBJ2-5,NA,TGTGCCAGCAGTCCTCCCCGACAGGGAGAACAAGAGACCCAGTACTTC,CASSPPRQGEQETQYF
TRBV5-1,NA,TRBJ2-5,NA,TGCGCCAGCAGCCCATCGGGGAAAGAGACCCAGTACTTC,CASSPSGKETQYF
TRBV5-1,NA,TRBJ2-1,NA,TGCGCCAGCAGCATCCAAGGGGACGAGCAGTTCTTC,CASSIQGDEQFF